The 22 T cell receptor beta chains below come from one sample, sequenced in a study of shared clonotypes between healthy human individuals. Sequenced by immunoSEQ multiplex PCR; TCRdb stores in-frame clones only, minus some. The top ten hold around 1.4% of the sample, which has approximately 940,000 clones, around 80% seen once. Sequencing input: memory CD4+ T cells sorted from blood. The subset was: CD45RA-negative fraction. Receptors originate from a man between 18 and 29 years old in good health.

The genes are TRBV11-3 and TRBJ2-2; D gene uncertain. The CDR3 covers 13 residues. V was pared by 8 bases and J by 6 bases, with 13 bases between. Looked up from germline, CDR1 is SGHNT and CDR2 is YENEEA. The DNA of the CDR3 is TGTGCCAGCTCGCGATTTGGAGCCGGGGAGCTGTTTTTT. It codes for CASSRFGAGELFF.

This clone was recorded many times. The rearrangement links TRBV2 to TRBJ2-2, with 10 bases lining up with TRBD1. The V gene's germline CDR1 is SNHLY and CDR2 FYNNEI. V lost 10 bases and J lost 8; bases outside the gene matches: 16. The CDR3 length is 16 residues. The CDR3 region has the DNA TGTGCCACCGGACCGGGACAGGGGTCCTCTGCGGGGGAGCTGTTTTTT. Its translation is CATGPGQGSSAGELFF.

This clone was detected only a few times. The chain employs TRBV28 and TRBJ2-5; possible D gene TRBD1, 5 bases. Trimming took off 6 bases at V and 3 bases at J, with 14 bases between the two ends. Germline-derived CDR1 and CDR2 are MDHEN and SYDVKM. CDR3 length equals 14 residues. CDR3 loop: CASRNEQAKETQYF. The CDR3 DNA follows: TGTGCCAGCAGGAATGAACAGGCAAAAGAGACCCAGTACTTC.

This chain links TRBV29-1 with TRBJ2-5, with unresolved D. CDR1 and CDR2 (germline): SQVTM, ANQGSEA. The CDR3 totals 12 residues. V shed 4 bases and J shed 4 bases, with 10 bases lying between them. The CDR3 DNA reads as TGCAGCGTTGTTTTGAGGATAGAGACCCAGTACTTC. Translating gives CSVVLRIETQYF. Based on the CDR3 plus reference TRBV29-1 and TRBJ2-5, the full variable domain is SAVISQKPSRDICQRGTSLTIQCQVDSQVTMMFWYRQQPGQSLTLIATANQGSEATYESGFVIDKFPISRPNLTFSTLTVSNMSPEDSSIYLCSVVLRIETQYFGPGTRLLVL.

The rearrangement joins TRBV5-1 to TRBJ2-4; possible D gene TRBD1, 5 bases. The CDR3 has 16 residues. V lost 2 bases and J lost 0, with 12 bases in between. Germline CDR1 reads SGHRS; CDR2 reads YFSETQ. The CDR3 is CASSFGQGLAKNIQYF. The CDR3 bases are TGCGCCAGCAGCTTCGGCCAGGGATTAGCCAAAAACATTCAGTACTTC.

This chain joins TRBV2 and TRBJ1-1; perhaps TRBD1 as D (5 bases). This CDR3 is built from 14 residues. Germline lookup yields CDR1 SNHLY and CDR2 FYNNEI. V shed 4 bases and J shed 0 bases, with 9 bases lying between them. CDR3 amino acids: CASSGGVMNTEAFF. CDR3 in DNA: TGTGCCAGCAGTGGGGGGGTTATGAACACTGAAGCTTTCTTT. Using reference TRBV2 and TRBJ1-1 for the parts outside the CDR3, the full variable domain is EPEVTQTPSHQVTQMGQEVILRCVPISNHLYFYWYRQILGQKVEFLVSFYNNEISEKSEIFDDQFSVERPDGSNFTLKIRSTKLEDSAMYFCASSGGVMNTEAFFGQGTRLTVV.

The J gene is TRBJ2-4, the V gene TRBV18, with D hard to call. In germline, CDR1 is KGHSH, CDR2 LQKENI. CDR3 size: 13 residues. The V end lost 2 bases, the J end lost 8 bases, and 10 bases lay between the germline ends. The CDR3 is CASSPSLVDIQYF. CDR3 in DNA: TGTGCCAGCTCACCAAGTCTGGTAGACATTCAGTACTTC.

The chain uses TRBV6-1 and TRBJ2-7; TRBD2 aligns across 9 bases. The CDR3 loop spans 15 amino acids. J lost 2 bases, V lost 8 bases, and 10 bases had no gene match. Looked up from germline, CDR1 is MNHNS and CDR2 is SASEGT. The CDR3 DNA sequence: TGTGCCAGCCAAAAGCGGGGGGATACGACCTACGAGCAGTACTTC. As protein: CASQKRGDTTYEQYF.

V and J are TRBV5-1 and TRBJ2-3, with 9 bases fitting TRBD1. Per germline, CDR1 SGHRS and CDR2 YFSETQ. CDR3 length: 15 amino acids. V lost 2 bases and J lost 4; bases outside the gene matches: 5. In DNA, the CDR3 is TGCGCCAGCAGCTTACCCGGGACAGGGCCAGATACGCAGTATTTT. This translates into CASSLPGTGPDTQYF.

This chain uses TRBV25-1 with TRBJ2-2, with 10 bases aligning to TRBD1. V lost 5 bases and J lost 5; bases outside the gene matches: 5. CDR3 length: 15 residues. CDR1 and CDR2 (germline): MGHDK, SYGVNS. CDR3 protein: CASSPGQGRTGELFF. The CDR3 DNA reads TGTGCCAGCAGTCCGGGACAGGGGAGGACCGGGGAGCTGTTTTTT.

As concerns this clone: Other DNA sequences of this sample code for an identical CDR3. V is TRBV6-5 and J is TRBJ2-7; 8 nucleotides match TRBD1. V lost 5 bases, J lost 6 bases, and 3 bases stayed unmatched. The CDR3 consists of 12 residues. From germline, CDR1 is MNHEY and CDR2 SVGAGI. The CDR3 loop is CASSQTGAEQYF. Here the CDR3 DNA reads TGTGCCAGCAGTCAGACAGGGGCCGAGCAGTACTTC.

This chain connects TRBV9 to TRBJ1-6; tentatively, D is TRBD1 (6 bases). The CDR3 runs to 13 residues. V dropped 7 bases and J dropped 8 bases, with 13 bases sitting between them. Germline V lookup: CDR1 SGDLS, CDR2 YYNGEE. The CDR3 loop reads CASSEQGYSPLHF. CDR3 DNA sequence: TGTGCCAGCTCGGAACAGGGCTATTCACCCCTCCACTTT.

The chain couples TRBV11-2 to TRBJ1-1; 7 bases agree with TRBD1. Looked up from germline, CDR1 is SGHAT and CDR2 is FQNNGV. This CDR3 comprises 17 residues. Unmatched junction bases numbered 14, after V lost 4 bases and J lost 3 bases. The CDR3 DNA reads TGTGCCAGCAGCTCTAACCGACAGGGTAGAGGGTACACTGAAGCTTTCTTT. Protein sequence: CASSSNRQGRGYTEAFF.

The chain joins TRBV11-3 to TRBJ2-3; 7 bases are shared with TRBD2. CDR3 size: 15 residues. From germline, CDR1 is SGHNT and CDR2 YENEEA. The V segment lost 4 bases and the J segment 2 bases; nucleotides outside the gene matches: 6. CDR3 sequence (DNA): TGTGCCAGCAGCTGGGGGGAGGGAGACACAGATACGCAGTATTTT. It yields the protein CASSWGEGDTDTQYF.

The rearrangement links TRBV6-5 to TRBJ1-2; the D gene is possibly TRBD1 (5 bases). CDR1 is MNHEY and CDR2 is SVGAGI in the germline V gene. CDR3 length: 15 amino acids. The V end lost 2 bases, the J end lost 4 bases, and 14 bases lay between the germline ends. Here the CDR3 DNA reads TGTGCCAGCAGTTACCGAGTGCGGGGGAGCTATGGCTACACCTTC. Translated: CASSYRVRGSYGYTF.

This clone was seen more than once but under ten times. Distinct nucleotide sequences in the sample also encode this CDR3. CDR3 protein: CASSLKGQPQHF. The CDR3 nucleotides read TGTGCCAGCAGTTTAAAGGGTCAGCCCCAGCATTTT. The rearrangement uses TRBV28 and TRBJ1-5; D is unclear. V lost 2 bases and J 6 bases, leaving 5 bases between the germline ends. The CDR3 totals 12 residues. Germline V gives CDR1 MDHEN, CDR2 SYDVKM.

The CDR3 protein is CSVEGASGGTDTQYF. In nucleotides, the CDR3 is TGCAGCGTTGAGGGCGCTAGCGGGGGGACAGATACGCAGTATTTT. V usage is TRBV29-1 and J usage is TRBJ2-3, with 11 bases that match TRBD2. Germline lookup yields CDR1 SQVTM and CDR2 ANQGSEA. V lost 3 bases to trimming and J lost 3 bases; unmatched junction nucleotides: 5. The length of the CDR3 is 15 residues.

Points on this clone: The sample carries other DNA sequences with the same CDR3. The chain is built from TRBV6-5 and TRBJ1-6; 11 bases map to TRBD1. The CDR3 sequence is 15 residues long. Looked up from germline, CDR1 is MNHEY and CDR2 is SVGAGI. V shed 0 bases and J 9 bases; nucleotides not matched to a gene: 1. Here the CDR3 DNA reads TGTGCCAGCAGTTACTCTGGGACAGGGGGTTCACCCCTCCACTTT. As protein: CASSYSGTGGSPLHF.

J is TRBJ1-2 and V is TRBV20-1; the D is unclear. Germline V lookup: CDR1 DFQATT, CDR2 SNEGSKA (reference sequence). The CDR3 has 11 residues. Trimming shortened V by 8 bases and J by 1 base, and 8 bases separated the two germline ends. The CDR3 is CSPEINYGYTF. CDR3 bases: TGCAGTCCAGAGATTAACTATGGCTACACCTTC.

There are a few counts of this clone. The chain joins TRBV13 to TRBJ2-7, with D uncertain. CDR3 length equals 16 residues. The V end was cut by 5 bases, the J end by 1 base, with 18 bases between. Germline V gene data show CDR1 as PRHDT and CDR2 as FYEKMQ (reference sequence). The CDR3 DNA is TGTGCCAGCAGCCTACCCGGATCCGGTAAATCCTACGAGCAGTACTTC. Protein: CASSLPGSGKSYEQYF.

This sequence joins TRBV5-1 and TRBJ2-7; D might be TRBD1 or TRBD2, each matching 5 bases. The CDR3 covers 14 residues. The germline gives CDR1 SGHRS, CDR2 YFSETQ. Between the trimmed V and J ends, which lost 0 bases and 4 bases, there was a span of 11 bases. DNA of the CDR3: TGCGCCAGCAGCTTGGGGGGGATGGTATACGAGCAGTACTTC. This gives the protein CASSLGGMVYEQYF. Full variable domain (outside the CDR3, taken from reference TRBV5-1 and TRBJ2-7): KAGVTQTPRYLIKTRGQQVTLSCSPISGHRSVSWYQQTPGQGLQFLFEYFSETQRNKGNFPGRFSGRQFSNSRSEMNVSTLELGDSALYLCASSLGGMVYEQYFGPGTRLTVT.

The chain couples TRBV10-3 to TRBJ2-3; D remains ambiguous. The CDR3 totals 12 residues. Germline-derived CDR1 and CDR2 are ENHRY and SYGVKD. V was trimmed by 11 bases and J by 5 bases, leaving 14 bases between them. The CDR3 protein is CASGGFGDTQYF. In DNA form, the CDR3 reads TGTGCCTCAGGTGGTTTCGGAGATACGCAGTATTTT.